The rows below give T cell receptor beta chains drawn from one sample of a study of blood T cell repertoires in COVID-19. Some clones are missing from TCRdb's copy, which holds only in-frame ones; the method was immunoSEQ multiplex PCR. The table lists about 250,000 clones, about nine tenths of them singletons. The sequencing input was PBMCs or T cells enriched from blood (not recorded which). The receptors shown here come from a woman in her forties or fifties who had recovered from COVID-19. Each CDR3 is given with its conserved first and last residue. D genes are given only for firm matches. Expanded clones get a size class; other rows say once, few or many, or leave the size out.

d_call: NA; v_call: TRBV28; clone_size: NA; j_call: TRBJ1-5; cdr3_aa: CASRRTTGGGQPQHF; cdr3_nt: TGTGCCAGCCGACGTACAACGGGGGGAGGGCAGCCCCAGCATTTT
d_call: NA; v_call: TRBV19; clone_size: NA; j_call: TRBJ1-4; cdr3_aa: CASSGAVRNEKLFF; cdr3_nt: TGTGCCAGTAGTGGAGCGGTGAGGAATGAAAAACTGTTTTTT
d_call: NA; v_call: TRBV6-5; clone_size: NA; j_call: TRBJ2-1; cdr3_aa: CASRTMGSYNEQFF; cdr3_nt: TGTGCCAGCAGGACCATGGGCAGCTACAATGAGCAGTTCTTC
d_call: TRBD2; v_call: TRBV7-2; clone_size: NA; j_call: TRBJ2-3; cdr3_aa: CASSRGLAGVTDTQYF; cdr3_nt: TGTGCCAGCAGCAGAGGACTAGCGGGAGTCACAGATACGCAGTATTTT
d_call: NA; v_call: TRBV21-1; clone_size: once; j_call: TRBJ2-5; cdr3_aa: CASSNPFRGTETQYF; cdr3_nt: TGTGCCAGCAGCAACCCCTTCCGGGGTACGGAGACCCAGTACTTC
d_call: TRBD1; v_call: TRBV6-5; clone_size: once; j_call: TRBJ1-2; cdr3_aa: CASSQSTTGRYGYTF; cdr3_nt: TGTGCCAGCAGTCAATCTACGACAGGGAGGTATGGCTACACCTTC
d_call: TRBD2; v_call: TRBV15; clone_size: NA; j_call: TRBJ2-1; cdr3_aa: CATSTGLAGVSQFF; cdr3_nt: TGTGCCACCAGCACTGGACTAGCGGGAGTGTCGCAGTTCTTC
d_call: NA; v_call: TRBV5-1; clone_size: NA; j_call: TRBJ1-2; cdr3_aa: CASSLRRDYGYTF; cdr3_nt: TGCGCCAGCAGCTTGCGCAGGGACTATGGCTACACCTTC
d_call: NA; v_call: TRBV29-1; clone_size: NA; j_call: TRBJ1-2; cdr3_aa: CSVYGGRRDYGYTF; cdr3_nt: TGCAGCGTTTACGGTGGGCGGCGGGACTATGGCTACACCTTC
d_call: NA; v_call: TRBV7-3; clone_size: NA; j_call: TRBJ2-5; cdr3_aa: CASSRGHQETQYF; cdr3_nt: TGTGCCAGCAGCCGGGGACACCAGGAGACCCAGTACTTC
d_call: TRBD1; v_call: TRBV29-1; clone_size: NA; j_call: TRBJ1-2; cdr3_aa: CSVELVGGDLRFDGYTF; cdr3_nt: TGCAGCGTTGAATTAGTAGGGGGCGATCTAAGGTTTGATGGCTACACCTTC
d_call: TRBD1; v_call: TRBV19; clone_size: NA; j_call: TRBJ1-4; cdr3_aa: CASRRPGQGAPATNEKLFF; cdr3_nt: TGTGCCAGTCGAAGACCGGGACAGGGGGCCCCTGCAACTAATGAAAAACTGTTTTTT
d_call: TRBD2; v_call: TRBV11-2; clone_size: NA; j_call: TRBJ2-7; cdr3_aa: CASSLYASGGPLRQYF; cdr3_nt: TGTGCCAGCAGCTTATACGCTAGCGGGGGCCCTCTTAGGCAGTACTTC
d_call: NA; v_call: TRBV11-2; clone_size: NA; j_call: TRBJ2-3; cdr3_aa: CASSRWGLGRETQYF; cdr3_nt: TGTGCCAGCAGCCGCTGGGGTCTGGGCCGGGAGACGCAGTATTTT
d_call: NA; v_call: TRBV5-1; clone_size: NA; j_call: TRBJ1-1; cdr3_aa: CASRDGTPNTEAFF; cdr3_nt: TGCGCCAGCAGGGACGGGACACCGAACACTGAAGCTTTCTTT
d_call: NA; v_call: TRBV5-4; clone_size: NA; j_call: TRBJ1-1; cdr3_aa: CASSFQGNTEAFF; cdr3_nt: TGTGCCAGCAGCTTCCAGGGTAACACTGAAGCTTTCTTT
d_call: NA; v_call: TRBV21-1; clone_size: few; j_call: TRBJ1-3; cdr3_aa: CASSNRGNTIYF; cdr3_nt: TGTGCCAGCAGCAACAGGGGAAACACCATATATTTT
d_call: NA; v_call: TRBV7-2; clone_size: NA; j_call: TRBJ1-6; cdr3_aa: CASSLLGGRFSPLHF; cdr3_nt: TGTGCCAGCAGCTTATTAGGGGGTCGGTTTTCACCCCTCCACTTT
d_call: TRBD2; v_call: TRBV6-5; clone_size: NA; j_call: TRBJ2-7; cdr3_aa: CASSYGGEGPYEQYF; cdr3_nt: TGTGCCAGCAGTTACGGGGGGGAGGGACCCTACGAGCAGTACTTC
d_call: NA; v_call: TRBV7-3; clone_size: NA; j_call: TRBJ1-1; cdr3_aa: CASSWGVGLNTEAFF; cdr3_nt: TGTGCCAGCAGCTGGGGGGTTGGTCTCAACACTGAAGCTTTCTTT
d_call: TRBD2; v_call: TRBV6-5; clone_size: once; j_call: TRBJ2-7; cdr3_aa: CASTPRGVSYEQYF; cdr3_nt: TGTGCCAGCACCCCTCGGGGGGTGAGCTACGAGCAGTACTTC
d_call: TRBD1; v_call: TRBV18; clone_size: NA; j_call: TRBJ1-2; cdr3_aa: CASSPRAGGRVDYGYTF; cdr3_nt: TGTGCCAGCTCACCCAGGGCAGGGGGTCGAGTAGACTATGGCTACACCTTC
d_call: NA; v_call: TRBV28; clone_size: NA; j_call: TRBJ1-2; cdr3_aa: CASSTVNYGYTF; cdr3_nt: TGTGCCAGCAGTACGGTAAACTATGGCTACACCTTC
d_call: NA; v_call: TRBV5-1; clone_size: NA; j_call: TRBJ2-7; cdr3_aa: CASSQSGVSYEQYF; cdr3_nt: TGCGCCAGCAGCCAATCAGGGGTCTCCTACGAGCAGTACTTC
d_call: TRBD1; v_call: TRBV5-1; clone_size: NA; j_call: TRBJ2-5; cdr3_aa: CASRYGDSPVETQYF; cdr3_nt: TGCGCCAGCAGATACGGGGACAGCCCCGTGGAGACCCAGTACTTC
d_call: TRBD2; v_call: TRBV5-1; clone_size: NA; j_call: TRBJ2-7; cdr3_aa: CASQRLAGDLSEQYF; cdr3_nt: TGCGCCAGCCAAAGGCTAGCGGGAGATCTAAGCGAGCAGTACTTC
d_call: NA; v_call: TRBV3-1/TRBV3-2; clone_size: NA; j_call: TRBJ1-6; cdr3_aa: CASSPREGRSPLHF; cdr3_nt: TGTGCCAGCAGCCCCCGGGAGGGTCGATCACCCCTCCACTTT
d_call: NA; v_call: TRBV28; clone_size: NA; j_call: TRBJ2-4; cdr3_aa: CASSTRGGKNIQYF; cdr3_nt: TGTGCCAGCAGTACCCGCGGAGGCAAAAACATTCAGTACTTC
d_call: TRBD2; v_call: TRBV6-6; clone_size: NA; j_call: TRBJ2-1; cdr3_aa: CASSYGTSGSLNEQFF; cdr3_nt: TGTGCCAGCAGTTACGGGACTAGCGGCTCCCTCAATGAGCAGTTCTTC
d_call: TRBD2; v_call: TRBV7-3; clone_size: NA; j_call: TRBJ2-1; cdr3_aa: CASSLQSSGPNEQFF; cdr3_nt: TGTGCCAGCAGCTTACAGTCTAGCGGGCCAAATGAGCAGTTCTTC
d_call: NA; v_call: TRBV11-2; clone_size: NA; j_call: TRBJ2-7; cdr3_aa: CASSLEYSRSSYEQYF; cdr3_nt: TGTGCCAGCAGCTTAGAGTATAGCCGAAGCTCCTACGAGCAGTACTTC
d_call: TRBD1; v_call: TRBV19; clone_size: NA; j_call: TRBJ1-2; cdr3_aa: CASSRGQASNYGYTF; cdr3_nt: TGTGCCAGTAGTAGGGGACAGGCCTCTAACTATGGCTACACCTTC
d_call: TRBD2; v_call: TRBV24-1; clone_size: NA; j_call: TRBJ2-1; cdr3_aa: CATQAGGSNEQFF; cdr3_nt: TGTGCCACCCAAGCGGGAGGTTCCAATGAGCAGTTCTTC
d_call: TRBD1; v_call: TRBV18; clone_size: NA; j_call: TRBJ1-1; cdr3_aa: CASSRRQGGMAEAFF; cdr3_nt: TGTGCCAGCTCACGGAGACAGGGGGGAATGGCTGAAGCTTTCTTT
d_call: TRBD2; v_call: TRBV7-2; clone_size: NA; j_call: TRBJ2-7; cdr3_aa: CASSISGGEQYEQYF; cdr3_nt: TGTGCCAGCAGCATTAGTGGGGGGGAGCAATACGAGCAGTACTTC
d_call: TRBD1; v_call: TRBV4-3; clone_size: NA; j_call: TRBJ2-2; cdr3_aa: CASSQGNLMTGGNTGELFF; cdr3_nt: TGCGCCAGCAGCCAAGGAAATTTAATGACAGGGGGAAACACCGGGGAGCTGTTTTTT
d_call: TRBD1; v_call: TRBV18; clone_size: NA; j_call: TRBJ1-4; cdr3_aa: CASSQDRAVAEKLFF; cdr3_nt: TGTGCCAGCTCACAAGACAGGGCTGTCGCTGAAAAACTGTTTTTT
d_call: NA; v_call: TRBV18; clone_size: NA; j_call: TRBJ1-4; cdr3_aa: CASSPIRVGEKLFF; cdr3_nt: TGTGCCAGCTCACCAATCAGGGTGGGTGAAAAACTGTTTTTT
d_call: TRBD2; v_call: TRBV7-2; clone_size: NA; j_call: TRBJ2-2; cdr3_aa: CASSYSGRNTGELFF; cdr3_nt: TGTGCCAGCAGCTATAGCGGGAGAAACACCGGGGAGCTGTTTTTT